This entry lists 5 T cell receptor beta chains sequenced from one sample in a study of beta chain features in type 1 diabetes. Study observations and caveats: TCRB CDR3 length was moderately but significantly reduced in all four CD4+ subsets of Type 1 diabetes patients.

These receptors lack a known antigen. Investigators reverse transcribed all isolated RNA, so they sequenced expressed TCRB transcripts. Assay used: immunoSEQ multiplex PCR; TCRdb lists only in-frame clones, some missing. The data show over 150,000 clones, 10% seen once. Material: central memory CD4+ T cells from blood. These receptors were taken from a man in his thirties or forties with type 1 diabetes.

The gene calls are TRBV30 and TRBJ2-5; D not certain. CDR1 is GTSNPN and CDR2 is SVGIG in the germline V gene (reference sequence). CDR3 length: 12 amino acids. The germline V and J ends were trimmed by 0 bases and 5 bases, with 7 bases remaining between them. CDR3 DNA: TGTGCCTGGAGTGTCTTCGGGGAGACCCAGTACTTC. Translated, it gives CAWSVFGETQYF.

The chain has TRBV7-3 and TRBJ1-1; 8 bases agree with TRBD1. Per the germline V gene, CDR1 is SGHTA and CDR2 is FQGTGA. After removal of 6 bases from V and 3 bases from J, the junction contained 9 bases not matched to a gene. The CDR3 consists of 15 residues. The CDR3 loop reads CASRRRTGSDTEAFF. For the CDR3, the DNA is TGTGCCAGCAGACGCCGGACAGGGAGCGACACTGAAGCTTTCTTT.

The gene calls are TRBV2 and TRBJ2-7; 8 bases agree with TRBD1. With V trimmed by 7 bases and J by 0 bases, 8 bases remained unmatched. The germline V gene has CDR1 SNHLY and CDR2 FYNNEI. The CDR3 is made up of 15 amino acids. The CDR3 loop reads CASNSDRESSYEQYF. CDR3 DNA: TGTGCCAGCAACTCGGACAGGGAAAGCTCCTACGAGCAGTACTTC.

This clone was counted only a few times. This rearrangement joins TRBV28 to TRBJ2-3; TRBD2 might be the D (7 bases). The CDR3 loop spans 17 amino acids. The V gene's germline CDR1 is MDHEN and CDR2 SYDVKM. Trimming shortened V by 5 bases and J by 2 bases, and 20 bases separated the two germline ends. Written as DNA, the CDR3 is TGTGCCAGCAGTCCCCTAGGGGGGAGGGCCGACACAGATACGCAGTATTTT. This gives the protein CASSPLGGRADTDTQYF.

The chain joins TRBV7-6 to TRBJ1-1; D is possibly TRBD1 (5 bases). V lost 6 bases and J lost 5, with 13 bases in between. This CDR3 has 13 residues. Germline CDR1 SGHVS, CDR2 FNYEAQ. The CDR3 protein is CASSLDRRTEAFF. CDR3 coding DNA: TGTGCCAGCAGTCTCGACAGACGGACTGAAGCTTTCTTT.